The 23 T cell receptor beta chains in this list originate from one sample, sequenced in a study of blood T cells in healthy people across ages. The second PCR ran about 6 to 12 cycles with a sample-barcoded 5' primer and J-beta primers. TCRdb redid the calling of the 5' RACE reads with MiXCR, one entry per CDR3 protein. Among some 710,000 distinct CDR3 sequences listed, around 45% were seen once. Sequenced: blood. Source of these receptors: a man of 80 years or more in good health.

This clonotype was seen a handful of times. The chain couples TRBV3-1 to TRBJ1-2; D uncertain. This CDR3 contains 13 residues. V shed 1 base and J shed 7 bases, with 10 bases lying between them. Germline V lookup: CDR1 LGHDT, CDR2 YNNKEL (reference sequence). CDR3 amino acids: CASSQVEGSGYTF. The CDR3 DNA reads as TGTGCCAGCAGCCAAGTTGAGGGCTCTGGCTACACCTTC.

CDR3 sequence reads: CASSLGGADNEQYF. CDR3 nucleotides: TGTGCCAGCAGCTTAGGCGGGGCGGACAATGAGCAGTACTTC. The chain employs TRBV11-3 and TRBJ2-1; TRBD2 is a possible D gene (6 bases). Gene TRBJ2-7 matches the end of the DNA better, so the J call may be wrong. The germline gives CDR1 SGHNT, CDR2 YENEEA. The CDR3 sequence is 14 residues long.

V is TRBV10-3 and J is TRBJ1-5; D unclear. V lost 11 bases and J 0 bases, leaving 11 bases between the germline ends. The CDR3 runs to 13 residues. CDR1 is ENHRY and CDR2 is SYGVKD in the germline V gene. CDR3 nucleotides: TGTGCCGCAACCGGGAATAGCAATCAGCCCCAGCATTTT. Translating it yields CAATGNSNQPQHF.

With regard to this clonotype: An end of the junction differs from the germline gene, which may be a read error. The chain links TRBV12-3 or TRBV12-4 to TRBJ2-3; no firm D call. The CDR3 has 13 amino acids. CDR3 nucleotide sequence: TGTGCCAGTCGTATAGTGAGCACAGATGCGCAGTATTTT. Its translation: CASRIVSTDAQYF.

This clonotype showed up just once. The chain uses TRBV10-3 and TRBJ1-2; 8 bases are shared with TRBD1. The V gene end was trimmed by 8 bases and the J gene end by 8 bases; junction bases not matched to a gene: 7. Germline V CDR1 and CDR2: ENHRY, SYGVKD. There are 12 residues in the CDR3. The CDR3, as DNA: TGTGCCATCGGAGCGACAGGGGACGGCTACACCTTC. Residues: CAIGATGDGYTF.

The chain links TRBV20-1 to TRBJ2-1, with a weak D call TRBD1 (6 bases). Germline loops: CDR1 DFQATT, CDR2 SNEGSKA (reference sequence). This CDR3 region has 15 residues. Trimming stripped 0 bases from V and 10 bases from J, with 19 bases between. The CDR3 spells CSARDDRFPLYEQFF. The DNA for the CDR3 is TGCAGTGCTAGAGATGACAGGTTCCCCCTCTACGAGCAGTTCTTC.

This rearrangement joins TRBV19 to TRBJ2-1; TRBD2 might be the D (6 bases). CDR1 and CDR2 (germline): LNHDA, SQIVND (reference sequence). Trimming pared 3 bases from V and 5 bases from J, leaving 17 bases between. This CDR3 is built from 16 residues. The CDR3 here is CASSISGGLTHNEQFF. CDR3 bases: TGTGCCAGTAGTATTTCAGGAGGACTAACACACAATGAGCAGTTCTTC.

Remarks on this clonotype: One end of the junction is discordant with germline, which a read error may explain. V is TRBV7-9 and J is TRBJ1-4; D gene uncertain. The CDR3 runs 14 residues. The germline V gene encodes CDR1 SEHNR and CDR2 FQNEAQ (reference sequence). Here the CDR3 DNA reads TGTGCCAGCAGCTTTGGCGAAACCCTGGAAAAACTGTTATTT. It yields the protein CASSFGETLEKLLF.

The CDR3, as DNA: TGCGCCAGCAGCTTGGCGACTAGCGGGGATGCAGATACGCAGTATTTT. Its translation: CASSLATSGDADTQYF. The V gene is TRBV5-1, the J gene TRBJ2-3; 11 bases line up with TRBD2. The CDR3 totals 16 residues. Looked up from germline, CDR1 is SGHRS and CDR2 is YFSETQ. The trim removed 0 bases at V and 4 bases at J, leaving 4 bases unmatched.

The chain couples TRBV6-5 to TRBJ1-1, with D hard to call. The CDR3 is 13 residues long. Per germline, CDR1 MNHEY and CDR2 SVGAGI. V lost 2 bases and J 3 bases, leaving 7 bases between the germline ends. CDR3 DNA sequence: TGTGCCAGCAGTTACGGAGAGTACACTGAAGCTTTCTTT. Its protein is CASSYGEYTEAFF.

This sequence joins TRBV6-1 and TRBJ2-3; D gene unclear. V lost 7 bases and J lost 5, with 13 bases in between. CDR3 length equals 13 residues. Looked up from germline, CDR1 is MNHNS and CDR2 is SASEGT. CDR3 nucleotide sequence: TGTGCCAGCAAGGATGGACCTGGAGATACGCAGTATTTT. Its translation is CASKDGPGDTQYF.

This chain connects TRBV27 to TRBJ2-1; D might be TRBD1 (5 bases). CDR3 size: 14 residues. The V end lost 2 bases, the J end lost 2 bases, and 7 bases lay between the germline ends. Per the germline V gene, CDR1 is MNHEY and CDR2 is SMNVEV (reference sequence). The CDR3 region is CASSLGAAYNEQFF. Here the CDR3 DNA reads TGTGCCAGCAGTTTAGGGGCCGCCTACAATGAGCAGTTCTTC.

This clonotype was seen more than once but under ten times. This rearrangement joins TRBV11-2 to TRBJ2-5; unclear D gene. V was pared by 5 bases and J by 5 bases, with 18 bases between. The length of the CDR3 is 15 residues. Germline V gene lookup returns CDR1 SGHAT and CDR2 FQNNGV. The CDR3 spells CASSPDGLIGETQYF. The CDR3 DNA reads as TGTGCCAGCAGCCCCGACGGCCTAATCGGGGAGACCCAGTACTTC. Supplemented by reference TRBV11-2 and TRBJ2-5, the full variable domain reads EAGVAQSPRYKIIEKRQSVAFWCNPISGHATLYWYQQILGQGPKLLIQFQNNGVVDDSQLPKDRFSAERLKGVDSTLKIQPAKLEDSAVYLCASSPDGLIGETQYFGPGTRLLVL.

The gene calls are TRBV9 and TRBJ2-7; 7 bases agree with TRBD1. V lost 3 bases and J lost 3; bases outside the gene matches: 9. The CDR3 contains 15 residues. Germline V gene sequence: CDR1 SGDLS, CDR2 YYNGEE. For the CDR3, the DNA is TGTGCCAGCAGCGAGGGGGACAGCCCCATCTACGAGCAGTACTTC. This encodes CASSEGDSPIYEQYF.

The rearrangement links TRBV7-2 to TRBJ2-3, with D perhaps matching TRBD1 (6 bases). Trimming shortened V by 1 base and J by 5 bases, and 16 bases separated the two germline ends. Germline CDR1 and CDR2: SGHTA and FQGNSA. The CDR3 is 16 residues long. CDR3 in DNA: TGTGCCAGCAGCTTAGGCCCCCCGGGGACACAAGATACGCAGTATTTT. Residues: CASSLGPPGTQDTQYF.

V is TRBV12-3 or TRBV12-4 and J is TRBJ1-6; D unresolved. Between the trimmed V and J ends, which lost 3 bases and 5 bases, there was a span of 5 bases. The CDR3 loop spans 13 amino acids. CDR3 sequence (DNA): TGTGCCAGCAGTTTGCAGAATAATTCACCCCTCCACTTT. It translates to CASSLQNNSPLHF.

The chain links TRBV6-6 to TRBJ1-5; a possible D gene is TRBD1 (5 bases). The CDR3 extends over 15 amino acids. Trimming left V 4 bases short and J 9 bases short, with 19 bases between. Germline V gene data show CDR1 as MNHNY and CDR2 as SVGAGI (reference sequence). The CDR3 loop reads CASSLGDPAQTPQHF. CDR3 in DNA: TGTGCCAGCAGTTTAGGGGACCCCGCTCAGACGCCCCAGCATTTT.

The rearrangement uses TRBV28 and TRBJ2-1, with D tentatively TRBD2 (7 bases). Trimming removed 6 bases at V and 9 bases at J, with 24 bases between. There are 16 residues in the CDR3. CDR1 and CDR2 (germline): MDHEN, SYDVKM. CDR3 nucleotide sequence: TGTGCCAGCAGCCCAAAGTCGCGGGGGCTACAGCTTGAGCAGTTCTTC. Translation gives CASSPKSRGLQLEQFF.

The chain joins TRBV12-3 or TRBV12-4 to TRBJ2-5, with a tentative D call TRBD1 (6 bases). The CDR3 loop spans 14 amino acids. V was clipped by 6 bases and J by 9 bases, with 20 bases between them. CDR3 protein: CASSGQPSGKAQYF. The DNA of the CDR3 is TGTGCCAGCAGCGGACAGCCATCGGGAAAGGCCCAGTACTTC.

This clonotype was detected many times. This chain joins TRBV28 and TRBJ2-5; D might be TRBD1 or TRBD2, each matching 6 bases. Germline V CDR1 and CDR2: MDHEN, SYDVKM. V was clipped by 4 bases and J by 4 bases, with 13 bases between them. This CDR3 spans 14 amino acids. The CDR3 reads CASSYLGGAETQYF. In DNA, the CDR3 is TGTGCCAGCAGTTACCTGGGGGGCGCAGAGACCCAGTACTTC. The whole variable domain, remainder taken from reference TRBV28 and TRBJ2-5, is DVKVTQSSRYLVKRTGEKVFLECVQDMDHENMFWYRQDPGLGLRLIYFSYDVKMKEKGDIPEGYSVSREKKERFSLILESASTNQTSMYLCASSYLGGAETQYFGPGTRLLVL.

This sequence joins TRBV10-3 and TRBJ2-7; TRBD2 aligns across 13 bases. Trimming took 0 bases from V and 4 from J; bases not matched to a gene: 6. Germline V gene data show CDR1 as ENHRY and CDR2 as SYGVKD. This CDR3 has 17 amino acids. This CDR3 reads CAISESGLAGLRYEQYF. CDR3 coding DNA: TGTGCCATCAGTGAGTCGGGACTAGCGGGGCTCCGGTACGAGCAGTACTTC.

The CDR3 sequence is CASSQDLGGSYNEQFF. Written as DNA, the CDR3 is TGTGCCAGCAGCCAAGATTTGGGGGGGTCCTACAATGAGCAGTTCTTC. This chain joins TRBV4-2 and TRBJ2-1; 7 bases map to TRBD2. V lost 0 bases to trimming and J lost 1 base; unmatched junction nucleotides: 3. The germline CDR1 and CDR2 sequences are LGHNA and YNFKEQ. This CDR3 has 16 amino acids.

The table lists this clonotype with many counts. The gene calls are TRBV28 and TRBJ2-5, with D perhaps assigned TRBD1 or TRBD2 (5 bases each). Germline assignment: CDR1 MDHEN and CDR2 SYDVKM. With 8 bases removed from V and 11 bases from J, the gap between germline ends came to 24 bases. The CDR3 covers 14 residues. CDR3 nucleotides: TGTGCCAGCCACACCGGGACCCCTAACAATGAGCAGTACTTC. It specifies CASHTGTPNNEQYF.